Below, 29 T cell receptor beta chains from the same sample are listed, as sequenced in a study of blood T cell repertoires in COVID-19. The data were produced by immunoSEQ multiplex PCR, yet TCRdb's version contains in-frame clones alone and is incomplete. The sample yields hundreds of thousands of clones, about nine tenths seen once. Sequenced: PBMCs or T cells enriched from blood (not recorded which). The source of these receptors is a woman in her forties with acute COVID-19.

This clone has a handful of counts. V is TRBV19 and J is TRBJ1-2, with D perhaps TRBD1 (6 bases). Germline values: CDR1 LNHDA, CDR2 SQIVND (reference sequence). With 3 bases removed from V and 5 bases from J, the gap between germline ends came to 22 bases. The CDR3 runs to 17 residues. The CDR3 nucleotides read TGTGCCAGTAGTATCTCACCCACAGGGCCCACCGCATATGGCTACACCTTC. Translation: CASSISPTGPTAYGYTF.

The chain recombines TRBV18 with TRBJ1-2; possibly TRBD1 for D (6 bases). CDR3 size: 14 residues. The germline V gene has CDR1 KGHSH and CDR2 LQKENI. Trimming took off 4 bases at V and 4 bases at J, with 13 bases between the two ends. The DNA of the CDR3 is TGTGCCAGCTCACAAGACCGGGACACCTATGGCTACACCTTC. Protein: CASSQDRDTYGYTF.

This clone has just one count. The chain links TRBV7-8 to TRBJ1-5; D ambiguous. The CDR3 spans 16 residues. Germline CDR1 is SGHVS and CDR2 is FQNEAQ. Trimming took 1 base from V and 2 from J, leaving 12 bases between them. The CDR3 DNA sequence: TGTGCCAGCAGCTTAGATTTTTCCGGGGGCAATCAGCCCCAGCATTTT. It yields the protein CASSLDFSGGNQPQHF.

DNA for the CDR3: TGCGCCAGCAGCTTCGAGGATCCAACTAATGAAAAACTGTTTTTT. It translates to CASSFEDPTNEKLFF. The gene calls are TRBV5-1 and TRBJ1-4; unclear D gene. V lost 2 bases to trimming and J lost 0 bases, with 8 bases between them. The germline V gene encodes CDR1 SGHRS and CDR2 YFSETQ. This CDR3 comprises 15 residues. The full variable domain, rest sourced from reference TRBV5-1 and TRBJ1-4, is KAGVTQTPRYLIKTRGQQVTLSCSPISGHRSVSWYQQTPGQGLQFLFEYFSETQRNKGNFPGRFSGRQFSNSRSEMNVSTLELGDSALYLCASSFEDPTNEKLFFGSGTQLSVL.

The chain recombines TRBV27 with TRBJ2-6; 8 positions agree with TRBD1. J lost 1 base, V lost 6 bases, and 5 bases had no gene match. Germline CDR1 reads MNHEY; CDR2 reads SMNVEV (reference sequence). The CDR3 spans 16 residues. The CDR3 DNA sequence: TGTGCCAGCAGCCCGGGACAGGCTTCTGGGGCCAACGTCCTGACTTTC. The encoded protein is CASSPGQASGANVLTF.

The rearrangement joins TRBV5-1 to TRBJ2-7; 7 bases map to TRBD1. The CDR3 consists of 13 residues. J lost 3 bases, V lost 4 bases, and 4 bases had no gene match. From germline, CDR1 is SGHRS and CDR2 YFSETQ. The CDR3 reads CASSADRFYEQYF. In DNA, the CDR3 is TGCGCCAGCAGCGCGGACAGGTTCTACGAGCAGTACTTC. The full variable domain, with the rest looked up from reference TRBV5-1 and TRBJ2-7, is KAGVTQTPRYLIKTRGQQVTLSCSPISGHRSVSWYQQTPGQGLQFLFEYFSETQRNKGNFPGRFSGRQFSNSRSEMNVSTLELGDSALYLCASSADRFYEQYFGPGTRLTVT.

The gene calls are TRBV7-2 and TRBJ1-5; D gene ambiguous. CDR1 is SGHTA and CDR2 is FQGNSA in the germline V gene. The CDR3 loop spans 15 amino acids. The V end lost 3 bases, the J end lost 0 bases, and 9 bases lay between the germline ends. The CDR3 reads CASSFTGGSNQPQHF. The CDR3 coding sequence is TGTGCCAGCAGCTTTACCGGTGGTAGCAATCAGCCCCAGCATTTT.

The V gene is TRBV7-2, the J gene TRBJ1-2; D perhaps matches TRBD1 (5 bases). The CDR3 runs 19 residues. V gave up 4 bases and J gave up 5 bases, with 29 bases separating them. Germline lookup yields CDR1 SGHTA and CDR2 FQGNSA. As DNA, the CDR3 is TGTGCCAGCAGCTCAATCCACGGTGGCGGGACCCCCGGAGGATATGGCTACACCTTC. Translated, it gives CASSSIHGGGTPGGYGYTF.

This chain connects TRBV7-9 to TRBJ1-1, with TRBD1 matching 8 bases. The V gene end was trimmed by 3 bases and the J gene end by 2 bases; junction bases not matched to a gene: 5. The germline CDR1 and CDR2 sequences are SEHNR and FQNEAQ (reference sequence). This CDR3 has 15 amino acids. The chain's CDR3 is CASSFGTGLNTEAFF. The DNA of the CDR3 is TGTGCCAGCAGCTTTGGGACAGGCTTAAACACTGAAGCTTTCTTT. The whole variable domain, remainder taken from reference TRBV7-9 and TRBJ1-1, is DTGVSQNPRHKITKRGQNVTFRCDPISEHNRLYWYRQTLGQGPEFLTYFQNEAQLEKSRLLSDRFSAERPKGSFSTLEIQRTEQGDSAMYLCASSFGTGLNTEAFFGQGTRLTVV.

Here the CDR3 reads CATSRVRLAGSFHEQFF. The CDR3 DNA follows: TGTGCCACCAGCAGAGTCCGCTTAGCGGGAAGTTTCCATGAGCAGTTCTTC. The chain links TRBV15 to TRBJ2-1; 8 nucleotides match TRBD2. The CDR3 extends over 17 amino acids. Losses at the gene ends were 1 base for V and 8 bases for J; bases not matched to a gene: 13. Germline lookup yields CDR1 LNHNV and CDR2 YYDKDF (reference sequence).

This sequence joins TRBV6-5 and TRBJ2-3; D ambiguous. V was trimmed by 0 bases and J by 8 bases, leaving 9 bases between them. The V gene's germline CDR1 is MNHEY and CDR2 SVGAGI. CDR3 length: 13 residues. The CDR3 protein is CASSYSKLSTQYF. CDR3 in DNA: TGTGCCAGCAGTTACTCAAAACTGAGTACGCAGTATTTT.

The rearrangement joins TRBV19 to TRBJ1-6; perhaps TRBD1 as D (6 bases). There are 13 residues in the CDR3. Germline V gene lookup returns CDR1 LNHDA and CDR2 SQIVND (reference sequence). The V gene lost 5 bases and the J gene lost 8 bases, with 10 bases spanning the gap. The CDR3 loop reads CASSLRGDSPLHF. As DNA, the CDR3 is TGTGCCAGTAGTCTCAGGGGTGATTCACCCCTCCACTTT. The full variable domain, its missing parts supplied by reference TRBV19 and TRBJ1-6, is DGGITQSPKYLFRKEGQNVTLSCEQNLNHDAMYWYRQDPGQGLRLIYYSQIVNDFQKGDIAEGYSVSREKKESFPLTVTSAQKNPTAFYLCASSLRGDSPLHFGNGTRLTVT.

CDR3: CASRILADEQFF. Written as DNA, the CDR3 is TGTGCCAGCAGAATACTAGCGGATGAGCAGTTCTTC. The gene calls are TRBV2 and TRBJ2-1, with 8 bases that match TRBD2. The V gene end was trimmed by 6 bases and the J gene end by 8 bases; junction bases not matched to a gene: 3. CDR1 and CDR2 from the germline V gene are SNHLY and FYNNEI. The CDR3 runs 12 residues. Combining the CDR3 with reference TRBV2 and TRBJ2-1 gives the whole variable domain EPEVTQTPSHQVTQMGQEVILRCVPISNHLYFYWYRQILGQKVEFLVSFYNNEISEKSEIFDDQFSVERPDGSNFTLKIRSTKLEDSAMYFCASRILADEQFFGPGTRLTVL.

The chain links TRBV7-2 to TRBJ2-7, with 10 bases lining up with TRBD2. Germline V gives CDR1 SGHTA, CDR2 FQGNSA. Losses at the gene ends were 2 bases for V and 7 bases for J; bases not matched to a gene: 5. This CDR3 has 14 residues. This chain's CDR3 is CASSLLAGVGEQYV. Written as DNA, the CDR3 is TGTGCCAGCAGCTTACTAGCGGGAGTAGGAGAGCAGTACGTC.

In this sample, this clone turned up a few times. The V call is TRBV4-1, the J call TRBJ2-2; D possibly corresponds to TRBD1 (6 bases). CDR3 size: 14 residues. The V gene's germline CDR1 is MGHRA and CDR2 YSYEKL. The V end was cut by 1 base, the J end by 4 bases, with 7 bases between. This CDR3 reads CASSQVGGTGELFF. The CDR3 DNA reads TGCGCCAGCAGCCAAGTAGGGGGCACCGGGGAGCTGTTTTTT.

The CDR3: CASSAPGTSGGTDTQYF. The DNA for the CDR3 is TGTGCCAGCAGCGCGCCCGGGACTAGCGGGGGCACAGATACGCAGTATTTT. V is TRBV13 and J is TRBJ2-3; TRBD2 matches at 13 bases. The CDR3 covers 17 residues. The V gene end was trimmed by 5 bases and the J gene end by 1 base; junction bases not matched to a gene: 6. Germline V CDR1 and CDR2: PRHDT, FYEKMQ (reference sequence).

This chain links TRBV7-2 with TRBJ2-7; weak D call: TRBD2 (6 bases). V was shortened by 5 bases and J by 5 bases, with 16 bases between the two germline ends. The germline V gene has CDR1 SGHTA and CDR2 FQGNSA. The length of the CDR3 is 14 residues. CDR3: CASSPHPASDEQYV. The CDR3, as DNA: TGTGCCAGCAGCCCCCACCCTGCTAGCGACGAGCAGTACGTC.

The V and J genes are TRBV5-1 and TRBJ2-1, with D possibly matching TRBD1 (6 bases). V was cut by 3 bases and J by 6 bases, with 16 bases left in between. Germline CDR1 SGHRS, CDR2 YFSETQ. CDR3 length: 15 amino acids. The chain's CDR3 is CASSSALGGINEQFF. The DNA for the CDR3 is TGCGCCAGCAGCTCAGCCCTTGGGGGCATCAATGAGCAGTTCTTC.

The chain uses TRBV27 and TRBJ2-7; weak D call: TRBD2 (5 bases). There are 12 residues in the CDR3. From germline, CDR1 is MNHEY and CDR2 SMNVEV (reference sequence). The V end lost 9 bases, the J end lost 7 bases, and 16 bases lay between the germline ends. CDR3 coding DNA: TGTGCCAGAAAACGGGCTACGGGAGAGCAGTACGTC. Residues: CARKRATGEQYV.

There are a few counts of this clone. The identical CDR3 is also encoded by other nucleotide sequences in the sample. This chain connects TRBV5-1 to TRBJ2-5, with D maybe TRBD2 (7 bases). V was clipped by 1 base and J by 5 bases, with 12 bases between them. The CDR3 runs to 14 residues. CDR1 is SGHRS and CDR2 is YFSETQ in the germline V gene. CDR3: CASSLTGGEETQYF. In DNA, the CDR3 is TGCGCCAGCAGCTTGACGGGGGGCGAGGAGACCCAGTACTTC.

Here the CDR3 DNA reads TGCGCCAGCAGTCTCAATCGTCTACAGCAGCCTTCGGATGAGCAGTACTTC. Translated, it gives CASSLNRLQQPSDEQYF. The chain joins TRBV23-1 to TRBJ2-7; D call uncertain. TRBV23-1 is classed as an ORF, of uncertain function. V dropped 4 bases and J dropped 7 bases, with 26 bases sitting between them. The CDR3 contains 17 residues.

The chain couples TRBV24-1 to TRBJ2-2, with D possibly TRBD2 on 6 matching bases. The ends were cut back, 7 bases at V and 2 bases at J, with 10 bases in the middle. Germline values: CDR1 KGHDR, CDR2 SFDVKD. The CDR3 spans 14 residues. For the CDR3, the DNA is TGTGCCACCAGGGGTAGCGGCAACACCGGGGAGCTGTTTTTT. Translated, it gives CATRGSGNTGELFF.

The chain recombines TRBV30 with TRBJ2-2; 7 bases agree with TRBD1. This CDR3 has 14 amino acids. The junction had 7 bases not matched to a gene; V was cut back by 7 bases and J by 2 bases. Germline CDR1 and CDR2: GTSNPN and SVGIG (reference sequence). This CDR3 reads CASGTDGNTGELFF. In DNA form, the CDR3 reads TGTGCCTCCGGGACAGACGGAAACACCGGGGAGCTGTTTTTT.

The V gene is TRBV18, the J gene TRBJ2-1; TRBD2 matches 7 bases. This CDR3 has 16 amino acids. In germline, CDR1 is KGHSH, CDR2 LQKENI. The V gene end was trimmed by 1 base and the J gene end by 6 bases; junction bases not matched to a gene: 9. DNA for the CDR3: TGTGCCAGCTCACCACTACGAGGGAGGGCCCTCAATGAGCAGTTCTTC. Translating it yields CASSPLRGRALNEQFF. Combining the CDR3 with reference TRBV18 and TRBJ2-1 gives the whole variable domain NAGVMQNPRHLVRRRGQEARLRCSPMKGHSHVYWYRQLPEEGLKFMVYLQKENIIDESGMPKERFSAEFPKEGPSILRIQQVVRGDSAAYFCASSPLRGRALNEQFFGPGTRLTVL.

The gene calls are TRBV5-1 and TRBJ1-5; D is ambiguous. Trimming left V 0 bases short and J 4 bases short, with 5 bases between. The CDR3 loop spans 13 amino acids. Germline values: CDR1 SGHRS, CDR2 YFSETQ. DNA of the CDR3: TGCGCCAGCAGCTTGGCGGGGAATCAGCCCCAGCATTTT. The encoded protein is CASSLAGNQPQHF.

The chain employs TRBV5-1 and TRBJ1-1; tentatively, D is TRBD1 (6 bases). The germline V gene has CDR1 SGHRS and CDR2 YFSETQ. V lost 0 bases, J lost 6 bases, and 15 bases lay in between. CDR3 length: 15 residues. The CDR3 bases are TGCGCCAGCAGCTTGGCGGACAGCCTGGGGGCTGAAGCTTTCTTT. This translates into CASSLADSLGAEAFF.

The V gene is TRBV6-5, the J gene TRBJ2-3; TRBD2 matches at 7 bases. After removal of 0 bases from V and 6 bases from J, the junction contained 6 bases not matched to a gene. This CDR3 has 15 amino acids. Germline V gene data show CDR1 as MNHEY and CDR2 as SVGAGI. The CDR3, as DNA: TGTGCCAGCAGTTACTCGACTGACGGGGGGGATACGCAGTATTTT. Its protein is CASSYSTDGGDTQYF.

The CDR3 bases are TGTGCCAGCAGTGAGTTGGGACAGAAAGCTTTCTTT. The encoded protein is CASSELGQKAFF. This rearrangement joins TRBV6-1 to TRBJ1-1; TRBD1 aligns across 7 bases. Germline V CDR1 and CDR2: MNHNS, SASEGT. J lost 9 bases, V lost 3 bases, and 4 bases had no gene match. This CDR3 has 12 amino acids.

The rearrangement uses TRBV27 and TRBJ1-2, with 8 bases that match TRBD1. CDR1 is MNHEY and CDR2 is SMNVEV in the germline V gene (reference sequence). V was clipped by 6 bases and J by 6 bases; unmatched bases: 3. The CDR3 spans 12 residues. The CDR3 is CASSGQGHGYTF. The CDR3 DNA follows: TGTGCCAGCAGCGGACAGGGCCATGGCTACACCTTC.